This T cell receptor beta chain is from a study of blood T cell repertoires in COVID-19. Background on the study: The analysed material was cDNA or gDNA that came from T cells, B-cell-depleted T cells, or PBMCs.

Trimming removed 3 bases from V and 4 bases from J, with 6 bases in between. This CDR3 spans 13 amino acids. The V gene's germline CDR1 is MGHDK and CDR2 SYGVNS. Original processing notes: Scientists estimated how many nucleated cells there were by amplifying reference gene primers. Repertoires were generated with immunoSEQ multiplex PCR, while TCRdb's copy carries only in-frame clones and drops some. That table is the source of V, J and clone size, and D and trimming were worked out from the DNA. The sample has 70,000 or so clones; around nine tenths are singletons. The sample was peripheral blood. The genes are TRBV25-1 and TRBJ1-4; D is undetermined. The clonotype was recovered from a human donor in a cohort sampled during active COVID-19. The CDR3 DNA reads TGTGCCAGCAGTGACACTTATAATGAAAAACTGTTTTTT. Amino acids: CASSDTYNEKLFF.